This T cell receptor (beta chain) emerged from a study of T-cell memory formation after mild COVID-19. The study, taken as a whole, reports: CD4+ clones that contracted lay mainly in CM and EM; CD8+ ones lay in EMRA.

TCRdb re-called the 5' RACE reads through MiXCR, storing one row per CDR3 protein. The data contain approximately 350,000 distinct CDR3 sequences, around 13% of them singletons. Remarks on this clonotype: Its antigen is as yet unknown.

With 4 bases clipped from V and 3 bases from J, the junction kept 10 bases outside the gene matches. Germline assignment: CDR1 SGHTS and CDR2 YDEGEE. The CDR3 is made up of 16 amino acids. This chain connects TRBV5-8 to TRBJ2-1; 7 nucleotides line up with TRBD1. This TCR came from a man aged 18 to 30 who had mild COVID-19 (a few samples of this study predate the infection). Cell type and time point are not known. The sample consisted of PBMCs or a T cell subset sorted from them (not recorded which). The CDR3 sequence is CASSESGTANYNEQFF. In DNA, the CDR3 is TGTGCCAGCAGCGAATCCGGGACAGCTAACTACAATGAGCAGTTCTTC.